A selection of T cell receptor beta chains follows, all from one sample in a study of control samples from healthy donors and cancer patients. The repertoire was sequenced with immunoSEQ multiplex PCR; TCRdb's copy has only in-frame clones and lacks some. Of 250,000 to 300,000 clones in the sample, about 80% were seen once. The source material was PBMCs. The receptors come from a woman aged 55-75 years with lung cancer. Each CDR3 is given with its conserved first and last residue. Fields, in order: V gene, D gene, clone size, J gene, CDR3 DNA, CDR3 protein. D genes are given only for firm matches. A clone size is listed for some rows: how often the clone was seen (once, few, many), or a class if it is expanded.

v_call: TRBV6-1
d_call: .
clone_size: many
j_call: TRBJ1-2
cdr3_nt: TGTGCCAGCAGTGAGGCCGGGGGTATTTATGGCTACACCTTC
cdr3_aa: CASSEAGGIYGYTF

v_call: TRBV6-1
d_call: TRBD2
clone_size: .
j_call: TRBJ2-2
cdr3_nt: TGTGCCAGCAGAGAACTAGCGGGAGATAGGACCGGGGAGCTGTTTTTT
cdr3_aa: CASRELAGDRTGELFF

v_call: TRBV2
d_call: TRBD1
clone_size: .
j_call: TRBJ2-1
cdr3_nt: TGTGCCAGCAGCGGGGACAGGGAAAATGAGCAGTTCTTC
cdr3_aa: CASSGDRENEQFF

v_call: TRBV11-3
d_call: .
clone_size: .
j_call: TRBJ2-5
cdr3_nt: TGTGCCAGCAGCTTAGGAGATACAGTAGAAGAGACCCAGTACTTC
cdr3_aa: CASSLGDTVEETQYF

v_call: TRBV30
d_call: .
clone_size: .
j_call: TRBJ1-1
cdr3_nt: TGTGCCTGGAGTGTACTCCCCACTGAAGCTTTCTTT
cdr3_aa: CAWSVLPTEAFF

v_call: TRBV20-1
d_call: .
clone_size: .
j_call: TRBJ1-1
cdr3_nt: TGCAGTGCTAGTAGGCAGGGAGGGACTGAAGCTTTCTTT
cdr3_aa: CSASRQGGTEAFF

v_call: TRBV9
d_call: .
clone_size: few
j_call: TRBJ2-5
cdr3_nt: TGTGCCAGCAGCGTAGGGACTCTAGGGGGAGAGACCCAGTACTTC
cdr3_aa: CASSVGTLGGETQYF

v_call: TRBV5-1
d_call: .
clone_size: many
j_call: TRBJ1-5
cdr3_nt: TGCGCCAGCAGCTTGGAAGGGCAGAGCAATCAGCCCCAGCATTTT
cdr3_aa: CASSLEGQSNQPQHF

v_call: TRBV7-9
d_call: TRBD2
clone_size: .
j_call: TRBJ2-7
cdr3_nt: TGTGCCAGCAGCCGTTCTCGACTAGCGGGACATTACGAGCAGTACTTC
cdr3_aa: CASSRSRLAGHYEQYF

v_call: TRBV10-3
d_call: .
clone_size: .
j_call: TRBJ2-3
cdr3_nt: TGTGCCATCAGCGGGGCTAGCACAGATACGCAGTATTTT
cdr3_aa: CAISGASTDTQYF